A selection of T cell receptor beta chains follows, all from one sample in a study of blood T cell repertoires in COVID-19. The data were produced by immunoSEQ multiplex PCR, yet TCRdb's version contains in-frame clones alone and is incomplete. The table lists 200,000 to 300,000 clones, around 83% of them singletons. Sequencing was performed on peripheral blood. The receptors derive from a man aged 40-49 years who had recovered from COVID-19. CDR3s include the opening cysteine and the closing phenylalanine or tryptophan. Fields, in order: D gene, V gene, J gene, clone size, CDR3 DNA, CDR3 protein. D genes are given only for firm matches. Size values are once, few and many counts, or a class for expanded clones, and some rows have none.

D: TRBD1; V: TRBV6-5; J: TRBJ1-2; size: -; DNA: TGTGCCAGCAGTTCACAGGGGGGTAGGGGCTACACCTTC; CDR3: CASSSQGGRGYTF
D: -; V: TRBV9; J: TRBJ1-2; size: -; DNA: TGTGCCAGCTCCGTGGGGTGGGGCGATGGCTACACCTTC; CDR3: CASSVGWGDGYTF
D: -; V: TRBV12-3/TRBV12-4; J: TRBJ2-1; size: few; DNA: TGTGCCAGCAGTCCGACTGCCAATGAGCAGTTCTTC; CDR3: CASSPTANEQFF
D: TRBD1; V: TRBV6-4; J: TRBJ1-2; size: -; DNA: TGTGCCAGCAGGCAAGGACAGGGAGTAGACTACACCTTC; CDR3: CASRQGQGVDYTF
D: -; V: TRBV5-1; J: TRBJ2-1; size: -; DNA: TGCGCCAGCAGCTTGGGGCGGGAAAGCTCCTACAATGAGCAGTTCTTC; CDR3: CASSLGRESSYNEQFF
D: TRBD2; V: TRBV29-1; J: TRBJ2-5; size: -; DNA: TGCAGCGTTGTCGGTTTTAGCGGGATACGACGAGAGACCCAGTACTTC; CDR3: CSVVGFSGIRRETQYF
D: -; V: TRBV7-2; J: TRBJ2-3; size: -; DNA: TGTGCCAGCAGCTTAGGCGGCAGGGGTGGGGTAGATACGCAGTATTTT; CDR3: CASSLGGRGGVDTQYF
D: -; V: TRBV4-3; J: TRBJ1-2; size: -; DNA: TGCGCCAGCAGCCAAGAGAGCCCGGGGAACTATGGCTACACCTTC; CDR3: CASSQESPGNYGYTF
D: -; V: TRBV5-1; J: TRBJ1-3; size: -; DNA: TGCGCCAGCAGCTTGGCGGGACATTTTTCTGGAAACACCATATATTTT; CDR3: CASSLAGHFSGNTIYF
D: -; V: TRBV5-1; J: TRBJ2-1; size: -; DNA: TGCGCCAGCAGCTTGGTTCCGGGTCCGCATGAGCAGTTCTTC; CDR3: CASSLVPGPHEQFF
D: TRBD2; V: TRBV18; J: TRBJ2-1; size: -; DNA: TGTGCCAGCTCAGTCCCTAGCGGGGGGATAGATGAGCAGTTCTTC; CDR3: CASSVPSGGIDEQFF
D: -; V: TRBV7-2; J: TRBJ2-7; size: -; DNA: TGTGCCAGCAGCTTGCTAGCTGATAGCTCCTACGAGCAGTACTTC; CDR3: CASSLLADSSYEQYF
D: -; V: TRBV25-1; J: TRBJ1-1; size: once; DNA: TGTGCCAGCGCAAGACAGGAGAACACTGAAGCTTTCTTT; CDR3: CASARQENTEAFF
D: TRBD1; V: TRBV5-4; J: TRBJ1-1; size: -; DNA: TGTGCCAGCAGCCGGGACAGGGTTGCGGCTGAAGCTTTCTTT; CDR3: CASSRDRVAAEAFF
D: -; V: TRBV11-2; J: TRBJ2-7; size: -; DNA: TGTGCCAGCAGCTTAGAGTACAGGGCCGGCCACGAGCAGTACTTC; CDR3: CASSLEYRAGHEQYF
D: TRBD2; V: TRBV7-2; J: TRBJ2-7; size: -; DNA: TGTGCCAGCAGCTTAATGGCGGGGGGAAACTCCTACGAGCAGTACTTC; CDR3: CASSLMAGGNSYEQYF
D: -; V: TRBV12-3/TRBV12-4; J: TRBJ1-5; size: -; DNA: TGTGCCAGCAGGTGGGGCCCTCAGCCCCAGCATTTT; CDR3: CASRWGPQPQHF
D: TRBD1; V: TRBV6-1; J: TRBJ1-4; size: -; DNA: TGTGCCAGCAGCAAGGGACAGGGGCTTGAAAAACTGTTTTTT; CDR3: CASSKGQGLEKLFF
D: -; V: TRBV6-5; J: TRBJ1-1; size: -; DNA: TGTGCCAGCAGTTACGTGGCGGGTCCTGAAGCTTTCTTT; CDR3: CASSYVAGPEAFF
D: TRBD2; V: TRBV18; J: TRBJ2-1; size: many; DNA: TGTGCCAGCTCACTGCTAGCGGGTTCCTACAATGAGCAGTTCTTC; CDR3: CASSLLAGSYNEQFF
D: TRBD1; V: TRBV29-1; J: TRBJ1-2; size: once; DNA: TGCAGCGTTTTGACAGGGAATAGTGGCTACACCTTC; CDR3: CSVLTGNSGYTF
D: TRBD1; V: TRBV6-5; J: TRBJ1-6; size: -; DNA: TGTGCCAGCAGTTACTCTGGACAGGGTTGGTCACCCCTCCACTTT; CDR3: CASSYSGQGWSPLHF
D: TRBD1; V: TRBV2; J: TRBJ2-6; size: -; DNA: TGTGCCAGCAGTGAACAGGGGGTGGGTTCCAACGTCCTGACTTTC; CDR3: CASSEQGVGSNVLTF
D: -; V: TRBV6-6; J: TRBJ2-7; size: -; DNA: TGTGCCAGCAGTTACTTAGGAGGGTGGCAGTACTTC; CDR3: CASSYLGGWQYF
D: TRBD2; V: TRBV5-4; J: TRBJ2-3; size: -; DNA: TGTGCCAGCAGCTTGACGGGGGGAAACCCCACAGATACGCAGTATTTT; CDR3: CASSLTGGNPTDTQYF
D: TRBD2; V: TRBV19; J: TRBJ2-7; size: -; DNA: TGTGCCAGTAGTATAGAGCGGGGGAGCCACGAGCAGTACTTC; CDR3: CASSIERGSHEQYF
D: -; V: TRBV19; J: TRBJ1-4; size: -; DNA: TGTGCCAGTACCGAAACTTCCTGGGCTGAAAAACTGTTTTTT; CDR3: CASTETSWAEKLFF
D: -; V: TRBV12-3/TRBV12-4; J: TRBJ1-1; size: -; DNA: TGTGCCAGCACCATCCCGCCGGGTACTGAAGCTTTCTTT; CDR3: CASTIPPGTEAFF
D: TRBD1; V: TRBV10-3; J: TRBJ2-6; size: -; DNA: TGTGCCATCAGTGAACAGGGGAGTTCGGGGGCCAACGTCCTGACTTTC; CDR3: CAISEQGSSGANVLTF
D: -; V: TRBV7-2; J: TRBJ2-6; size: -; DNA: TGTGCCAGCAGCCCACCGAGGGGGTGGGGCTCTGGGGCCAACGTCCTGACTTTC; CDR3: CASSPPRGWGSGANVLTF
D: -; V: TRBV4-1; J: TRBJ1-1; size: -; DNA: TGCGCCAGCAGCCAAAAGACCAGTGGGGCGAACACTGAAGCTTTCTTT; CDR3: CASSQKTSGANTEAFF
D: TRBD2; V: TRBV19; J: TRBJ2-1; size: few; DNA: TGTGCCAGTAGTGGGGAGACTAGCGGGATTGGCAATGAGCAGTTCTTC; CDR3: CASSGETSGIGNEQFF
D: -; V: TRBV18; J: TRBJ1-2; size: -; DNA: TGTGCCAGCTCACGGACAGAAAATGGCTACACCTTC; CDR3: CASSRTENGYTF
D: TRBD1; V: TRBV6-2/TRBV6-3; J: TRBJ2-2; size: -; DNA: TGTGCCAGCAGTTACGACGGGACAGGGGGCTTCGGCGGCACCGGGGAGCTGTTTTTT; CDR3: CASSYDGTGGFGGTGELFF
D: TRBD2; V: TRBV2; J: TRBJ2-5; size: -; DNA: TGTGCCAGCAACGACGGGACTAGCGGGAGGGGGGAGACCCAGTACTTC; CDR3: CASNDGTSGRGETQYF
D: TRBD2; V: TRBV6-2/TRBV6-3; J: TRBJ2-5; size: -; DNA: TGTGCCAGCAGTTCAATAGCGGGAGTAAAGACCCAGTACTTC; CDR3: CASSSIAGVKTQYF
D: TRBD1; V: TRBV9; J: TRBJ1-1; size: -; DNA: TGTGCCAGCAGCGCGTCAGGGACAGCCCCGAGAGCTTTCTTT; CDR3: CASSASGTAPRAFF
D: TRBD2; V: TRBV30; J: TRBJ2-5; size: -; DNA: TGTGCCTGGAGGGATTCGGGGGGGGCAGAGACCCAGTACTTC; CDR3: CAWRDSGGAETQYF
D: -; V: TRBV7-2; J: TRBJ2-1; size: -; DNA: TGTGCCAGCAGCCCAAGGTCAGGTCACTCCTACAATGAGCAGTTCTTC; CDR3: CASSPRSGHSYNEQFF
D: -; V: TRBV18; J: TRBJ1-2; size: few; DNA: TGTGCCAGCTCACCACCGGTAGACAGGACGGAGGAGGCCTTC; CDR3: CASSPPVDRTEEAF
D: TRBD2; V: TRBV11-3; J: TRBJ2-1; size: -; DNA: TGTGCCAGCAGCCGGAGCGGGGGGGCGGGTGAGCAGTTCTTC; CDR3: CASSRSGGAGEQFF
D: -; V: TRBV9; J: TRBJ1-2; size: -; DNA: TGTGCCAGCAGCCCCGCCTGGGGGGGGGACTATGGCTACACCTTC; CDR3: CASSPAWGGDYGYTF
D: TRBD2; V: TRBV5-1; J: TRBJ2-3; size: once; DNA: TGCGCCAGCAGCAAAGGACTAGCGGGGGGGACTAGCACAGATACGCAGTATTTT; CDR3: CASSKGLAGGTSTDTQYF
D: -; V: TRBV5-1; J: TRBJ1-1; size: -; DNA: TGCGCCAGCAGCTTGATGGGCCAGAACACTGAAGCTTTCTTT; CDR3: CASSLMGQNTEAFF
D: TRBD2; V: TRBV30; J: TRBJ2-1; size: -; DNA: TGTGCCTGGATAGCGGGAGGGCCTCCGCGTGAGCAGTTCTTC; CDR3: CAWIAGGPPREQFF